A selection of T cell receptor beta chains follows, all from one sample in a study of blood T cells in healthy people across ages. One entry per CDR3 protein, called by TCRdb with MiXCR from the 5' RACE reads. The sample lists 1.5 million to 1.8 million distinct CDR3 sequences, approximately 39% occurring once. Sample: blood. Receptors were obtained from a woman aged 18-29 years in good health. The CDR3 runs from the conserved cysteine through the conserved F or W. A D gene is named only where the DNA matches it firmly. The size field is filled for only some rows; it gives once, few, many or a size class.

>once|-|TRBJ2-7|TRBV5-6
TGTGCCAGCAGTTCTCCCGGGACGGATCGATCCTACGAGCAGTACTTC
CASSSPGTDRSYEQYF
>once|TRBD1|TRBJ2-4|TRBV7-9
TGTGCCAGCAGCTCTCTTGTGACAGGGGGTAAAAACATTCAGTACTTC
CASSSLVTGGKNIQYF
>-|-|TRBJ2-3|TRBV12-3/TRBV12-4
TGTGCCAGCAGTTTACCAACCACCACAGATACGCAGTATTTT
CASSLPTTTDTQYF
>few|-|TRBJ1-4|TRBV6-6
TGTGCCAGCAGTTACATTCAATCTCTAGTCGATCAGCGGTTTTTT
CASSYIQSLVDQRFF
>once|-|TRBJ1-5|TRBV21-1
TGTACCAGCAGCAACCGACAGGGACAAAGGAATCAGCCCCAGCATTTT
CTSSNRQGQRNQPQHF
>-|-|TRBJ2-5|TRBV6-5
TGTGCCAGCAGTTACCACGAAAGGGAGACCCAGTACTTC
CASSYHERETQYF
>few|-|TRBJ2-5|TRBV7-2
TGTGCCAGCAGCCGTTATTACAATGAGCAGTACTTC
CASSRYYNEQYF
>-|-|TRBJ2-6|TRBV3-1
TGTGCCAGCAGCCACCCAGCAGGAGCGGGGGCCAACGTCCTGACTTTC
CASSHPAGAGANVLTF
>-|-|TRBJ1-2|TRBV11-2
TGTGCCAGCAGCTTTACGAGGGAAGGGTATGGCTACACCTTC
CASSFTREGYGYTF
>few|TRBD2|TRBJ2-1|TRBV12-3/TRBV12-4
TGTGCCAGCAGTCCCCGGGAGGGGGGAGTTCTTGAGCAGTTCTTC
CASSPREGGVLEQFF
>many|-|TRBJ1-1|TRBV5-1
TGCGCCAGCAGCTTGGGGACAGACACTGAAGCTTTCTTT
CASSLGTDTEAFF
>few|-|TRBJ1-1|TRBV20-1
TGCAGTGCTAGAGTCCGCAGGGTGTTTACTGAAGCTTTCTTT
CSARVRRVFTEAFF
>-|TRBD1|TRBJ1-5|TRBV12-3/TRBV12-4
TGTGCCAGCAGTTTTGGGACAGATAGCAATCAGCCCCAGCATTTT
CASSFGTDSNQPQHF